The 29 T cell receptor beta chains below come from one sample, sequenced in a study of T-cell reconstitution after alpha-beta-depleted transplantation in children. A TCRbeta library incorporating unique molecular identifiers was prepared. One entry per CDR3 protein results from TCRdb running MiXCR on the PCR reads. This sample has about 210,000 distinct CDR3 sequences; over 15% occur once, and the top ten carry around 45%. The source was PBMCs, mostly from graft donor cells, collected 360 days after TCRalphabeta/CD19-depleted stem cell transplant. The receptors derive from a male patient aged 2-9 years who had a stem cell transplant for acute lymphoblastic leukemia, so the T cells may come from the graft donor.

Only a few counts were recorded for this clonotype. The V and J genes are TRBV6-5 and TRBJ2-3, with 9 bases lining up with TRBD1. V lost 2 bases and J lost 5; bases outside the gene matches: 5. CDR1 is MNHEY, CDR2 SVGAGI, per germline. This CDR3 comprises 15 residues. The CDR3 bases are TGTGCCAGCAGTTACCGGGACAGGGTGGGAGATACGCAGTATTTT. This codes for CASSYRDRVGDTQYF.

The rearrangement joins TRBV7-9 to TRBJ2-7; the D gene is possibly TRBD2 (5 bases). V was pared by 5 bases and J by 2 bases, with 7 bases between. This CDR3 is built from 12 residues. Germline V gene data show CDR1 as SEHNR and CDR2 as FQNEAQ (reference sequence). The CDR3 coding sequence is TGTGCCAGCAGCCGAGGGACCTACGAGCAGTACTTC. This gives the protein CASSRGTYEQYF.

This clonotype has just a few counts. The genes are TRBV12-3 or TRBV12-4 and TRBJ2-2, with D unclear. Trimming took 3 bases from V and 0 from J, leaving 8 bases between them. The CDR3 is made up of 15 amino acids. CDR3 sequence: CASSFGGPNTGELFF. CDR3 bases: TGTGCCAGCAGTTTTGGTGGGCCGAACACCGGGGAGCTGTTTTTT.

This clonotype was recorded many times. A single base separates this from a much larger clone, so it may be a read error. The chain combines TRBV29-1 with TRBJ1-1; TRBD1 matches at 9 bases. V was pared by 7 bases and J by 3 bases, with 3 bases of the junction left unmatched. Germline V lookup: CDR1 SQVTM, CDR2 ANQGSEA. The CDR3 covers 12 residues. CDR3 bases: TGCAGCGCTTGGGACAGGGACACTGAAGCTTTCTTT. Its protein is CSAWDRDTEAFF.

This clonotype was found many times. The chain employs TRBV4-3 and TRBJ2-1; D remains ambiguous. CDR1 LGHNA and CDR2 YSLEER come from the germline V gene. V was shortened by 3 bases and J by 10 bases, with 13 bases between the two germline ends. The CDR3 contains 13 residues. CDR3 nucleotides: TGCGCCAGCAGCCAGCAGTTATTCCGAGAGCAGTTCTTC. Protein product: CASSQQLFREQFF.

J is TRBJ2-3 and V is TRBV11-1; TRBD1 agrees at 10 bases. Germline lookup yields CDR1 SGHAT and CDR2 FQDESV (reference sequence). This CDR3 has 18 amino acids. The V segment lost 5 bases and the J segment 4 bases; nucleotides outside the gene matches: 15. The CDR3 protein is CASSILQGDRGQSDTQYF. The CDR3 DNA follows: TGTGCCAGCAGCATTCTACAAGGAGACAGGGGGCAATCAGATACGCAGTATTTT.

Only a few counts were recorded for this clonotype. V gene TRBV28 combines with J gene TRBJ1-5; TRBD1 matches 8 bases. V gave up 9 bases and J gave up 6 bases; unmatched junction bases: 10. The CDR3 covers 14 residues. Per germline, CDR1 MDHEN and CDR2 SYDVKM. CDR3 DNA: TGTGCCAGTACCGGGACAGGCAAAGGTCAGCCCCAGCATTTT. Translation: CASTGTGKGQPQHF.

The chain joins TRBV18 to TRBJ1-3; D remains unclear. This CDR3 is 16 amino acids long. CDR1 and CDR2 from the germline V gene are KGHSH and LQKENI. Trimming pared 3 bases from V and 0 bases from J, leaving 12 bases between. In nucleotides, the CDR3 is TGTGCCAGCTCACCGCAGGATGCTAGCTCTGGAAACACCATATATTTT. It specifies CASSPQDASSGNTIYF.

This clonotype was found a few times. The V gene is TRBV11-2, the J gene TRBJ2-1; D is undetermined. Germline CDR1 reads SGHAT; CDR2 reads FQNNGV. V lost 5 bases to trimming and J lost 0 bases, with 14 bases between them. CDR3 length: 16 amino acids. The CDR3 DNA reads TGTGCCAGCAGCCCCCTTTGGAGATTCTCCTACAATGAGCAGTTCTTC. Its translation is CASSPLWRFSYNEQFF.

This clonotype showed up just a few times. The V and J genes are TRBV20-1 and TRBJ2-1, with unresolved D. Germline loops: CDR1 DFQATT, CDR2 SNEGSKA (reference sequence). Trimming removed 2 bases at V and 4 bases at J, with 6 bases between. The CDR3 is 12 amino acids. The CDR3 sequence: CSARRTYNEQFF. The CDR3 bases are TGCAGTGCTAGACGTACATACAATGAGCAGTTCTTC.

There are a few counts of this clonotype. The V gene is TRBV7-8, the J gene TRBJ2-4; D unresolved. Germline V gene data show CDR1 as SGHVS and CDR2 as FQNEAQ. The CDR3 loop spans 13 amino acids. V was trimmed by 0 bases and J by 9 bases, leaving 9 bases between them. The CDR3 region is CASSLAYLRIQYF. The CDR3 region has the DNA TGTGCCAGCAGCTTAGCGTACTTGCGCATTCAGTACTTC.

The rearrangement links TRBV6-2 or TRBV6-3 to TRBJ2-1; the match to TRBD2 covers 7 bases. Germline V gives CDR1 MNHEY, CDR2 SVGEGT. The length of the CDR3 is 17 residues. V lost 6 bases and J lost 3; bases outside the gene matches: 14. CDR3 region: CASSYPRGGVDYNEQFF. As DNA, the CDR3 is TGTGCCAGCAGCTACCCTCGGGGAGGGGTAGACTACAATGAGCAGTTCTTC.

This clonotype has only a few counts. This sequence joins TRBV12-3 or TRBV12-4 and TRBJ2-1; 12 nucleotides agree with TRBD2. J lost 5 bases, V lost 2 bases, and 1 base had no gene match. The CDR3 length is 15 residues. CDR3 DNA: TGTGCCAGCAGTTTACGACTAGCGGGGGACAATGAGCAGTTCTTC. Translation gives CASSLRLAGDNEQFF.

V and J are TRBV11-2 and TRBJ2-2; 9 positions agree with TRBD1. This CDR3 contains 16 residues. Looked up from germline, CDR1 is SGHAT and CDR2 is FQNNGV. V lost 5 bases, J lost 7 bases, and 11 bases stayed unmatched. CDR3 protein: CASSHTVQGAYGELFF. As DNA, the CDR3 is TGTGCCAGCAGCCACACGGTACAGGGGGCCTACGGGGAGCTGTTTTTT.

CDR3 amino acids: CATSRVGDEQFF. CDR3 coding DNA: TGTGCCACCAGCAGAGTCGGCGATGAGCAGTTCTTC. V is TRBV15 and J is TRBJ2-1, with D uncertain. Germline loops: CDR1 LNHNV, CDR2 YYDKDF (reference sequence). V was pared by 1 base and J by 8 bases, with 6 bases between. This CDR3 comprises 12 residues.

The chain recombines TRBV28 with TRBJ1-5; D may be TRBD1 (5 bases). CDR1 and CDR2 from the germline V gene are MDHEN and SYDVKM. V was pared by 5 bases and J by 3 bases, with 14 bases between. The CDR3 loop spans 15 amino acids. The chain's CDR3 is CASSPGDGSNQPQHF. In nucleotides, the CDR3 is TGTGCCAGCAGTCCCGGGGACGGATCCAATCAGCCCCAGCATTTT.

The chain combines TRBV27 with TRBJ2-7; D unclear. Looked up from germline, CDR1 is MNHEY and CDR2 is SMNVEV (reference sequence). The CDR3 spans 13 residues. Trimming cost V 2 bases and J 7 bases, with 12 bases left between them. Written as DNA, the CDR3 is TGTGCCAGCAGTTTAATTTCTCTGGGAGAGCAGTACTTC. Translated: CASSLISLGEQYF.

This clonotype showed up many times. V usage is TRBV2 and J usage is TRBJ2-1; D tentatively reads TRBD1 or TRBD2 (5 bases each). With 5 bases removed from V and 5 bases from J, the gap between germline ends came to 16 bases. CDR3 length equals 15 residues. Germline loops: CDR1 SNHLY, CDR2 FYNNEI. The CDR3 DNA sequence: TGTGCCAGCAGTTACACCGGGACGGGGAACAATGAGCAGTTCTTC. Translating gives CASSYTGTGNNEQFF.

In its sample, this clonotype was seen many times. V is TRBV7-2 and J is TRBJ2-1; D gene uncertain. Trimming pared 5 bases from V and 6 bases from J, leaving 8 bases between. CDR3 size: 12 residues. Looked up from germline, CDR1 is SGHTA and CDR2 is FQGNSA. The DNA of the CDR3 is TGTGCCAGCAGCAAAGGGTCCAATGAGCAGTTCTTC. Translation: CASSKGSNEQFF.

This clonotype has a handful of counts. The V and J genes are TRBV4-3 and TRBJ2-7, with TRBD1 matching 9 bases. The ends lost 3 bases at V and 0 bases at J; junction bases unmatched: 3. The CDR3 length is 15 residues. The germline gives CDR1 LGHNA, CDR2 YSLEER. The CDR3 sequence: CASSHRQGVSYEQYF. The CDR3 nucleotides are TGCGCCAGCAGCCACCGACAGGGGGTCTCCTACGAGCAGTACTTC.

This clonotype was seen only a few times. The chain has TRBV3-1 and TRBJ2-1; the match to TRBD2 covers 11 bases. Germline lookup yields CDR1 LGHDT and CDR2 YNNKEL (reference sequence). The length of the CDR3 is 13 residues. V shed 10 bases, J shed 5 bases, and the junction held 4 bases outside the gene matches. The CDR3 here is CATGTSGHNEQFF. The CDR3, as DNA: TGTGCCACCGGGACTAGCGGACACAATGAGCAGTTCTTC.

This clonotype has only a few counts. The rearrangement joins TRBV7-9 to TRBJ2-3, with 11 positions matching TRBD1. The J segment lost 3 bases and the V segment lost 4 bases, leaving 6 bases of the junction unmatched. Germline V CDR1 and CDR2: SEHNR, FQNEAQ (reference sequence). The CDR3 runs to 16 residues. The CDR3 nucleotides read TGTGCCAGCAGCTCCCCTCGGGACAGGGGGACAGATACGCAGTATTTT. Its translation: CASSSPRDRGTDTQYF.

This clonotype was found a few times. The CDR3 is CASSDSGTPIYNEQFF. The CDR3 nucleotides read TGTGCCAGCAGCGACTCCGGGACTCCTATCTACAATGAGCAGTTCTTC. The chain is built from TRBV7-2 and TRBJ2-1; D might be TRBD2 (6 bases). The germline V gene encodes CDR1 SGHTA and CDR2 FQGNSA. The CDR3 length is 16 residues. V lost 5 bases to trimming and J lost 3 bases, with 17 bases between them.

The gene calls are TRBV7-8 and TRBJ2-1; D remains unclear. Germline CDR1 is SGHVS and CDR2 is FQNEAQ. This CDR3 is built from 14 residues. Trimming shortened V by 3 bases and J by 1 base, and 7 bases separated the two germline ends. CDR3 in DNA: TGTGCCAGCAGCTTGTACGGGTCCTACAATGAGCAGTTCTTC. Its protein product is CASSLYGSYNEQFF. The full variable domain, with the rest looked up from reference TRBV7-8 and TRBJ2-1, is GAGVSQSPRYKVAKRGQDVALRCDPISGHVSLFWYQQALGQGPEFLTYFQNEAQLDKSGLPSDRFFAERPEGSVSTLKIQRTQQEDSAVYLCASSLYGSYNEQFFGPGTRLTVL.

The chain has TRBV6-2 or TRBV6-3 and TRBJ1-5; 8 bases match TRBD1. This CDR3 region has 15 residues. Germline V lookup: CDR1 MNHEY, CDR2 SVGEGT. After removal of 4 bases from V and 8 bases from J, the junction contained 10 bases not matched to a gene. The DNA for the CDR3 is TGTGCCAGCAGTTCCCCCGGACAGGGATCAAAGCCCCAGCATTTT. This sequence encodes CASSSPGQGSKPQHF.

V and J are TRBV21-1 and TRBJ1-5; the table's D call, TRBD1, has no DNA check behind it. TRBV21-1 is classified as a pseudogene. The CDR3 length is 10 residues. CDR3 sequence reads: CASIPCPQHF. CDR3 sequence (DNA): TGTGCCAGCATCCCCTGCCCCCAGCATTTT.

This clonotype appeared a few times. This chain uses TRBV29-1 with TRBJ2-7, with TRBD1 identical over 7 bases. The trim removed 1 base at V and 3 bases at J, leaving 6 bases unmatched. The CDR3 extends over 14 amino acids. In germline, CDR1 is SQVTM, CDR2 ANQGSEA. CDR3 protein: CSVEGLRDSYEQYF. DNA for the CDR3: TGCAGCGTTGAAGGTCTCCGGGACAGCTACGAGCAGTACTTC.

The V gene is TRBV6-2 or TRBV6-3, the J gene TRBJ2-1, with 7 bases lining up with TRBD2. The germline V gene encodes CDR1 MNHEY and CDR2 SVGEGT. Trimming took 7 bases from V and 0 from J; bases not matched to a gene: 6. There are 15 residues in the CDR3. The CDR3 is CASTKRGPSYNEQFF. In DNA, the CDR3 is TGTGCCAGCACAAAGCGGGGACCCTCCTACAATGAGCAGTTCTTC.

The J gene is TRBJ2-1, the V gene TRBV12-3 or TRBV12-4, with D unclear. The CDR3 length is 11 residues. V lost 10 bases and J 2 bases, leaving 6 bases between the germline ends. The CDR3 DNA follows: TGTGCCACCCGTCCCTACAATGAGCAGTTCTTC. Translating gives CATRPYNEQFF.